This record looks at one TCR beta chain sequence and its context. These data come from a study of blood T cell repertoires in COVID-19. Study information: Samples taken during acute and convalescent COVID-19 were collected in the United States, Italy and Spain.

Across about 22 US areas, participants ranged in age from roughly 18 to 95 years. Cohort placement rested on clinical history that participants reported themselves. Exposed study participants had met a COVID-19 case within 2 weeks before entry. The CDR3 spans 13 residues. The germline V gene encodes CDR1 LNHNV and CDR2 YYDKDF (reference sequence). Trimming took off 5 bases at V and 5 bases at J, with 12 bases between the two ends. The data were produced by immunoSEQ multiplex PCR, yet TCRdb's version contains in-frame clones alone and is incomplete. The table has 200,000 to 250,000 clones, 80% to 90% seen once.

The genes are TRBV15 and TRBJ1-2; no firm D call. The source is a woman in her thirties who had been exposed to COVID-19. The sample comprised PBMCs or T cells enriched from blood (not recorded which). CDR3: CATSARVQYGYTF. The CDR3 DNA is TGTGCCACCAGCGCCCGGGTCCAATATGGCTACACCTTC.